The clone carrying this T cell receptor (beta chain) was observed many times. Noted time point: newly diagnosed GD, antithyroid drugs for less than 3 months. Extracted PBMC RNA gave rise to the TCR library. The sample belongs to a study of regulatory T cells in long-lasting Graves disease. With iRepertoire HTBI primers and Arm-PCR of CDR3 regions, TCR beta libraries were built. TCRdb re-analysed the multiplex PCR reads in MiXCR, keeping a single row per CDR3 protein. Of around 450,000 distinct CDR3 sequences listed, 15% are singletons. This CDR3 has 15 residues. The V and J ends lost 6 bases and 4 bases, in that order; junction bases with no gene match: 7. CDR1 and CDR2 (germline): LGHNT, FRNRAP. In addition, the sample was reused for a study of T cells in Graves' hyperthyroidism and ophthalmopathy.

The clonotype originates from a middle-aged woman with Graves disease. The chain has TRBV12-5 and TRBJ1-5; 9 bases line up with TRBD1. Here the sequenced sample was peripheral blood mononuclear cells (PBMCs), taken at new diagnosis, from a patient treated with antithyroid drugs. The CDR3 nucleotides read TGTGCTAGTGGAACAGGGGGCGCCGGGAATCAGCCCCAGCATTTT. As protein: CASGTGGAGNQPQHF.